This TCR beta chain was sequenced for a study of T cells in Graves' hyperthyroidism and ophthalmopathy (dated by TCRdb to the late 2010s). Context from the whole study: TCR V-J signatures able to tell the groups apart were searched for in a discovery cohort of approximately 95 patients, of whom more than 40 had Graves' ophthalmopathy and about 60 had stable Graves' hyperthyroidism. For training and testing, the 100 or so patients in the discovery cohort were randomly divided in a 7:3 ratio. TCR Vbeta CDR3 sequencing of roughly 140 peripheral blood samples (43 ophthalmopathy, 75 hyperthyroidism and approximately 17 progressor patients) is reported in the paper. Once sampling was done, hyperthyroidism patients were given methimazole at a starting dose of 30 mg daily, whereas ophthalmopathy patients were given high-dose intravenous methylprednisolone. The study also compared thyroid tissue and blood T-cell repertoires from a handful of Graves' hyperthyroidism patients. Prospective prediction of ophthalmopathy was tested in an independent validation cohort consisting of fewer than 20 hyperthyroidism patients and 17 patients who later progressed to ophthalmopathy. Results and caveats for the whole study, not just this receptor: Most expanded thyroid clonotypes (frequency above 0.001) were also found in blood, which suggests that blood repertoires may mirror thyroid immune responses. In validation, the model predicted progression to ophthalmopathy a median of roughly six months before onset, with about 70% sensitivity and 72.22% specificity. No statistical method was used to set the sample size in advance, and investigators knew the group allocation. A 13 V-J signature model separated ophthalmopathy from stable hyperthyroidism, with over 85% sensitivity and around 84% specificity in cross-validation and 80%/75% in testing.

Stable Graves' hyperthyroidism was defined as no progression to ophthalmopathy during 18 months of follow-up. Hyperthyroidism patients were aged 18 to 65 years and newly diagnosed, with disease duration of less than 2 months. Exclusion was applied to patients with uncontrolled infections, other autoimmune diseases, pregnancy or lactation. Diagnoses relied on clinical symptoms, serum thyroxine and TRAb, thyroid ultrasound and orbital computed tomography. Trizol reagent was used to extract total RNA, and RNA quality was then checked on an Agilent 2100 Bioanalyzer. Amplification of TCR beta CDR3 regions was carried out from RNA transcripts. A first-round RT-PCR of the TCR CDR3 used the HTBI primer set with the Qiagen OneStep RT-PCR kit. Libraries were constructed in a second round of multiplex PCR, after which size selection and purification were carried out. Paired-end sequencing of the libraries was performed with 100 bp reads on an Illumina HiSeq2000. Turning to the authors' computational methods: SOAPnuke was used to process the raw data, removing reads that contained adapters or uncalled bases, had a mean Phred below 15, or lacked an exact match to the constant primer or identifier. High-quality paired reads were merged using COPE v1.2.5, and each unique nucleotide sequence was defined as a clonotype. MiTCR v1.1 was used to align the clonotypes against IMGT TRBV, TRBD and TRBJ reference segments. The analysis was restricted to V-J combinations with a frequency above 0.0001, which together covered 98% to 99.2% of the repertoires. The TCS score was defined as F50 (clonal expansion) divided by E x V (chaos), with BLOSUM62-based TCRdist calculated between CDR3 peptides within each V-J. Welch's t-statistics and random forest reduced roughly 540 V-J features to some 14, which were used in a naive Bayes classifier (R e1071). Thyroid-blood repertoire similarity was quantified with the Morisita-Horn index. The raw public reads went through TCRdb reprocessing: fastp at Q25, MiXCR clone calling, in-frame beta chains kept. Rows matching on CDR3 protein sequence are summarized as one entry with the most common DNA and genes. TCRdb, not the original authors, processed these V and J calls. The sample profile shows 610,000 or so distinct CDR3 sequences; approximately 44% of them were found once. Around 7.7% of the sample comes from the top ten.

The CDR1 and CDR2 encoded by the germline V gene are SNHLY and FYNNEI. The CDR3 goes from the cysteine to the phenylalanine over 16 residues. Just the 48-base CDR3 DNA is kept, in frame starting at base 1. V loses 5 bases of germline sequence and J loses 3 bases, and the interval between the two ends is 14 bases. This clonotype was seen many times. No cognate antigen has been identified for it. Base qualities are not at hand, and no much larger clone is one base apart. This receptor was taken from a young woman with Graves' hyperthyroidism. The chain couples TRBV2 to TRBJ2-6, with the D gene tentatively TRBD1 or TRBD2, based on 5 matching bases in each. Sequences were obtained from peripheral blood or thyroid tissue (not recorded which). The DNA sequence is TGTGCCAGCAGTACAGATTGGGGGATTGGGGCCAACGTCCTGACTTTC. It translates to CASSTDWGIGANVLTF. Joined to the reference TRBV2 and TRBJ2-6 proteins, this CDR3 gives the full variable domain: EPEVTQTPSHQVTQMGQEVILRCVPISNHLYFYWYRQILGQKVEFLVSFYNNEISEKSEIFDDQFSVERPDGSNFTLKIRSTKLEDSAMYFCASSTDWGIGANVLTFGAGSRLTVL.